A single T cell receptor beta chain is shown here with its context. Using immunoSEQ multiplex PCR, the repertoire was profiled, and TCRdb retains in-frame clones only, with some absent. The table has tens of thousands of clones, approximately 86% seen once. The data were taken from a study of identifying expanded T cells in peripheral blood. The V end lost 5 bases, the J end lost 4 bases, and 11 bases lay between the germline ends. The CDR3 runs to 13 residues. In germline, CDR1 is LNHDA, CDR2 SQIVND (reference sequence). The sample was blood. This TCR derives from a person aged 18 to 75 in good health. The chain uses TRBV19 and TRBJ1-2; D is perhaps TRBD1 (5 bases). The CDR3 sequence: CASSATGTYGYTF. As DNA, the CDR3 is TGTGCCAGTAGTGCAACAGGAACCTATGGCTACACCTTC. Based on the CDR3 plus reference TRBV19 and TRBJ1-2, the full variable domain is DGGITQSPKYLFRKEGQNVTLSCEQNLNHDAMYWYRQDPGQGLRLIYYSQIVNDFQKGDIAEGYSVSREKKESFPLTVTSAQKNPTAFYLCASSATGTYGYTFGSGTRLTVV.